This T cell receptor (beta chain) was recorded in a study of T-cell reconstitution after alpha-beta-depleted transplantation in children. Study-wide results and caveats: Approximately two months post-transplant, alpha-beta T cells reportedly originated from several hundred expanded graft clones. After transplant, high TCRbeta diversity at day 60 in some patients arose from surviving recipient T cells and thymic progenitors. Counts and diversity of T cells one year after transplant came mostly from newly produced T cells.

TCRbeta library preparation incorporated unique molecular identifiers. TCRdb reprocessed the PCR reads via MiXCR and lists one record per CDR3 protein. The profile shows about 60,000 distinct CDR3 sequences, 44% of them singletons. The CDR3 extends over 16 amino acids. Germline values: CDR1 MNHEY, CDR2 SMNVEV (reference sequence). Notes on this clonotype: Its specificity is not known. The germline gene is not matched at one end of the junction; a read error may be the cause.

The chain is built from TRBV27 and TRBJ2-3; TRBD2 is a possible D gene (6 bases). The specimen comprised PBMCs, mostly from graft donor cells, sampled 360 days after TCRalphabeta/CD19-depleted stem cell transplant. This clonotype was sampled from a male patient between 5 and 17 years old who had a stem cell transplant for acute lymphoblastic leukemia, so the T cells may come from the graft donor. CDR3 in amino acids: CASRLLGGGPTDTQYF. For the CDR3, the DNA is TGTGCCAGCAGGTTATTGGGCGGAGGGCCCACAGATACGCAGTATTTT.